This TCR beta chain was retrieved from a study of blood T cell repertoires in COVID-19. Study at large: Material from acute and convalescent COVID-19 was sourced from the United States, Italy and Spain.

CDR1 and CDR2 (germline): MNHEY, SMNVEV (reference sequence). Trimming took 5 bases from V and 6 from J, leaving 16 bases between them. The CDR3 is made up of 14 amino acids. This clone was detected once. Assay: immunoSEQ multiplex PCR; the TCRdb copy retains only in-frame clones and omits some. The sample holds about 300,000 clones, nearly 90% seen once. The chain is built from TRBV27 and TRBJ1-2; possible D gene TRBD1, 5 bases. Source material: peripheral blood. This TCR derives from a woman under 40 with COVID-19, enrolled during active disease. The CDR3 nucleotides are TGTGCCAGCAGTCCACAGATTAGGGGTGATGGCTACACCTTC. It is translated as CASSPQIRGDGYTF.